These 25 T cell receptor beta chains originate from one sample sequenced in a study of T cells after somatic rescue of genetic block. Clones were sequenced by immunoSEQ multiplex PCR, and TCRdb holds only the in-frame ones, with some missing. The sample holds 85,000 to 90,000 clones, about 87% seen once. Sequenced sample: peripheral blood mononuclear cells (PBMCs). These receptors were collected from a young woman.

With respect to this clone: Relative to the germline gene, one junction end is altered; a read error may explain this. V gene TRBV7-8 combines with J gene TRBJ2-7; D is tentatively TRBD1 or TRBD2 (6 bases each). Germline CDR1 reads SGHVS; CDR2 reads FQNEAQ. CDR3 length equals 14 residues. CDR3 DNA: TGTGCCAGCAGCTTAGCATCCCCCGGGGGCCAGCAGCACTTC. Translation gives CASSLASPGGQQHF.

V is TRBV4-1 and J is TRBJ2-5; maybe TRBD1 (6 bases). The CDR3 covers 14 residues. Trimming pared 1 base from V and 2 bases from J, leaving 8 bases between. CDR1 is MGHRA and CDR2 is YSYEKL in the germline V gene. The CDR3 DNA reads TGCGCCAGCAGCCAAGTAGGGGGTCAAGAGACCCAGTACTTC. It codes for CASSQVGGQETQYF.

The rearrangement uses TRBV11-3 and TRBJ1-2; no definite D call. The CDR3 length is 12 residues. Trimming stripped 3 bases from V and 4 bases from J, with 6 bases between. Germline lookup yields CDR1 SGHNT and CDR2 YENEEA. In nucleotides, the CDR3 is TGTGCCAGCAGCTTGGGAATCTATGGCTACACCTTC. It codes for CASSLGIYGYTF.

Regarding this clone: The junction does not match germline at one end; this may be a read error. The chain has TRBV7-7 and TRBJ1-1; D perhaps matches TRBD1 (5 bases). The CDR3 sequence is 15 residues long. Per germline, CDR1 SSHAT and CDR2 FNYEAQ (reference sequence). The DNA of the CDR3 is TGTGCTAGCAGCTTATTGGCAGGGCCGAACACTGAAGCTTTCTTT. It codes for CASSLLAGPNTEAFF. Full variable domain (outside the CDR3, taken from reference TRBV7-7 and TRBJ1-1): GAGVSQSPRYKVTKRGQDVTLRCDPISSHATLYWYQQALGQGPEFLTYFNYEAQPDKSGLPSDRFSAERPEGSISTLTIQRTEQRDSAMYRCASSLLAGPNTEAFFGQGTRLTVV.

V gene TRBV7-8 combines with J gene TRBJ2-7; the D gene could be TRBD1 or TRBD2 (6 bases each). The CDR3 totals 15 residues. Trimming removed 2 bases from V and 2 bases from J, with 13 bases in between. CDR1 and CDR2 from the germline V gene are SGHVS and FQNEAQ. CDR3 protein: CASSLPSGGPYEQYF. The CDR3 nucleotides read TGTGCCAGCAGCTTACCCTCCGGGGGCCCCTACGAGCAGTACTTC.

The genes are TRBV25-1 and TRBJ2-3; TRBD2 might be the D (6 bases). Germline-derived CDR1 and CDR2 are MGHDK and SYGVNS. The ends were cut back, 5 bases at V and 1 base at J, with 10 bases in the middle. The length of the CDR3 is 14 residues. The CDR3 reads CASSHPSGTDTQYF. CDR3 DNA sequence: TGTGCCAGCAGTCATCCTAGCGGCACAGATACGCAGTATTTT. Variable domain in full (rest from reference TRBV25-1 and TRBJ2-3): EADIYQTPRYLVIGTGKKITLECSQTMGHDKMYWYQQDPGMELHLIHYSYGVNSTEKGDLSSESTVSRIRTEHFPLTLESARPSHTSQYLCASSHPSGTDTQYFGPGTRLTVL.

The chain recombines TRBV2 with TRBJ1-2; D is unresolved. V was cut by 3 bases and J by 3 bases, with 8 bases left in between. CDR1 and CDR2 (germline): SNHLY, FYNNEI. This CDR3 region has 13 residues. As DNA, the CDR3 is TGTGCCAGCAGTGATCTAGGAGACTATGGCTACACCTTC. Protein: CASSDLGDYGYTF.

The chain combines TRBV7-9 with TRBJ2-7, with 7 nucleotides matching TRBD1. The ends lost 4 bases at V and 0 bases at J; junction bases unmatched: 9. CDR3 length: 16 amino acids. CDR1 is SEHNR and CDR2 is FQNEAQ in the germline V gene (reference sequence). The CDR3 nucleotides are TGTGCCAGCAGCTCAAACAGGGGTAGGAGCTCCTACGAGCAGTACTTC. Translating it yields CASSSNRGRSSYEQYF.

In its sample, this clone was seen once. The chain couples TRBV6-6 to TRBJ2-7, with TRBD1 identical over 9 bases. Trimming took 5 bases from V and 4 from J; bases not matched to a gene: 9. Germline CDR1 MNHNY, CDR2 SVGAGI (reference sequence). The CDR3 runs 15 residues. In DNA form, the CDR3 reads TGTGCCAGCAGTCCACCGACAGGGGGACGGTACGAGCAGTACTTC. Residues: CASSPPTGGRYEQYF.

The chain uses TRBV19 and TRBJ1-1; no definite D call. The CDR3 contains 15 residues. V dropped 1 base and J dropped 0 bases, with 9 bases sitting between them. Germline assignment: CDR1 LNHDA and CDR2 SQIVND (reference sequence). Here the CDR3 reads CASSIVFSLNTEAFF. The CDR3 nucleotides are TGTGCCAGTAGTATAGTGTTCAGTTTGAACACTGAAGCTTTCTTT.

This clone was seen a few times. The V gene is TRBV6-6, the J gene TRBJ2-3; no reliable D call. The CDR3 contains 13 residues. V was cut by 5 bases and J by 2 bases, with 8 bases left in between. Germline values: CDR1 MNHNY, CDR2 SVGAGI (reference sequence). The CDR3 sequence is CASSPADTDTQYF. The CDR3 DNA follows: TGTGCCAGCAGTCCAGCAGACACAGATACGCAGTATTTT.

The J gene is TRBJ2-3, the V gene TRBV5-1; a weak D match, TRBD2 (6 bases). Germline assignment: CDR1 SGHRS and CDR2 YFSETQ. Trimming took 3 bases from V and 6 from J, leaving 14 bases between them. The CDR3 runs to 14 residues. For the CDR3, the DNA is TGCGCCAGCAGCTGGCGGGGACCATCCGATACGCAGTATTTT. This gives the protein CASSWRGPSDTQYF. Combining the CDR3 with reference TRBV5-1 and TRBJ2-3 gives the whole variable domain KAGVTQTPRYLIKTRGQQVTLSCSPISGHRSVSWYQQTPGQGLQFLFEYFSETQRNKGNFPGRFSGRQFSNSRSEMNVSTLELGDSALYLCASSWRGPSDTQYFGPGTRLTVL.

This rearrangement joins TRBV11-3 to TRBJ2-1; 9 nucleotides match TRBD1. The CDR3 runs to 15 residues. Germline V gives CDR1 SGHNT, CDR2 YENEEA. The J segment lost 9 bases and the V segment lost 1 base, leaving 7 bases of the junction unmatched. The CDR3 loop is CASSLGWTGVREQFF. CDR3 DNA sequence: TGTGCCAGCAGCTTAGGCTGGACAGGGGTCCGTGAGCAGTTCTTC.

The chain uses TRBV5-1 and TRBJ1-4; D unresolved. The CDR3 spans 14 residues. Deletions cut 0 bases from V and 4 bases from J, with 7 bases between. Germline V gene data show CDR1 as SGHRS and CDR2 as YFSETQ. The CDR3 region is CASSLGGYNEKLFF. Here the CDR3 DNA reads TGCGCCAGCAGCTTGGGAGGCTATAATGAAAAACTGTTTTTT. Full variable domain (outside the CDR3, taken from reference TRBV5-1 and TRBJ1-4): KAGVTQTPRYLIKTRGQQVTLSCSPISGHRSVSWYQQTPGQGLQFLFEYFSETQRNKGNFPGRFSGRQFSNSRSEMNVSTLELGDSALYLCASSLGGYNEKLFFGSGTQLSVL.

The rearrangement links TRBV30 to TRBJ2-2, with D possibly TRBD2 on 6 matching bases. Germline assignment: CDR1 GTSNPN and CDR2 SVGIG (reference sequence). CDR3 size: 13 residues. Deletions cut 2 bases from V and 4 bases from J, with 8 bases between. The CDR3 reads CAWSRGITGELFF. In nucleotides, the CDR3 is TGTGCCTGGAGTCGGGGGATCACCGGGGAGCTGTTTTTT.

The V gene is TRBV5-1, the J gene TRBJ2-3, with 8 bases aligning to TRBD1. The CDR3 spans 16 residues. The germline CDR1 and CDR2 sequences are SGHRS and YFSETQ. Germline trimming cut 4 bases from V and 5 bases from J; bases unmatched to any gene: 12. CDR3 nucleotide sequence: TGCGCCAGCAGCGTACAGGGGGTAAGGGTTGGAGATACGCAGTATTTT. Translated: CASSVQGVRVGDTQYF.

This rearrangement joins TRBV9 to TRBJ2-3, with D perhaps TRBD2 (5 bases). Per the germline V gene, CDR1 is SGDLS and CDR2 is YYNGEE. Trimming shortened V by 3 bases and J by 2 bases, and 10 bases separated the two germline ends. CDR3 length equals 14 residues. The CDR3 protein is CASSGGPSTDTQYF. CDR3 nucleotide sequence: TGTGCCAGCAGCGGCGGGCCATCCACAGATACGCAGTATTTT.

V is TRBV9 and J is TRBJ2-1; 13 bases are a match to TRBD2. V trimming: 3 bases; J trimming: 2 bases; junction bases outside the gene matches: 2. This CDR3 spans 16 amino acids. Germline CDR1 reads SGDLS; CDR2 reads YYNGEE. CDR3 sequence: CASSGGLAGAYNEQFF. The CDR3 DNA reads TGTGCCAGCAGCGGCGGACTAGCGGGAGCCTACAATGAGCAGTTCTTC.

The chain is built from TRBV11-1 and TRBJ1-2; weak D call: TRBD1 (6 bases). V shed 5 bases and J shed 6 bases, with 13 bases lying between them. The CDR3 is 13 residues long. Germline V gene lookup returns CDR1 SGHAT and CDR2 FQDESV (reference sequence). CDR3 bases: TGTGCCAGCAGCACCAACAGGGTTCATGGCTACACCTTC. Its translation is CASSTNRVHGYTF.

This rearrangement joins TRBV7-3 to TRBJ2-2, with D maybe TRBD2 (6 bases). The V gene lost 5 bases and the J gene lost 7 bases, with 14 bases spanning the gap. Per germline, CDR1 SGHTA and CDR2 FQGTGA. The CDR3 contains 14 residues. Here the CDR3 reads CASSQTGVGGELFF. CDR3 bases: TGTGCCAGCAGCCAAACGGGGGTCGGCGGGGAGCTGTTTTTT.

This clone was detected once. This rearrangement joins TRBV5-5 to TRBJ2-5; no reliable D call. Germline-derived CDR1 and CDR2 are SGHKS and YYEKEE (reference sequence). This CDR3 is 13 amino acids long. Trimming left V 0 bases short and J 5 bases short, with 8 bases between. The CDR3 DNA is TGTGCCAGCAGCTTGGAGGGCCCGGAGACCCAGTACTTC. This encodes CASSLEGPETQYF.

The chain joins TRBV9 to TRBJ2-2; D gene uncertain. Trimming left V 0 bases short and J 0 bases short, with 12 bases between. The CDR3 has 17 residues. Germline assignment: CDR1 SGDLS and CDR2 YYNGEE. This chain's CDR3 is CASSVEVAPPNTGELFF. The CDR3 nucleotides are TGTGCCAGCAGCGTAGAGGTGGCACCCCCGAACACCGGGGAGCTGTTTTTT.

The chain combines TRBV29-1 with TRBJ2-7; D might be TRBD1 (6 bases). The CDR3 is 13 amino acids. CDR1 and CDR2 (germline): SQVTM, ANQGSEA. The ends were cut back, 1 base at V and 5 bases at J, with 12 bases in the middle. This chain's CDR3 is CSVEGTGNHEQYF. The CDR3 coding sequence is TGCAGCGTTGAAGGTACAGGGAACCACGAGCAGTACTTC.

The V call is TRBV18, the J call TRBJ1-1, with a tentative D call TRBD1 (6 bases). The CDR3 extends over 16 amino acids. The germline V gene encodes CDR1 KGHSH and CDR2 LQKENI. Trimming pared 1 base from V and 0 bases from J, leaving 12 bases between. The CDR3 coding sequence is TGTGCCAGCTCACCACAACCTGACAGGCTGAACACTGAAGCTTTCTTT. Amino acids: CASSPQPDRLNTEAFF. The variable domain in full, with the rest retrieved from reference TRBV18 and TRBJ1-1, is NAGVMQNPRHLVRRRGQEARLRCSPMKGHSHVYWYRQLPEEGLKFMVYLQKENIIDESGMPKERFSAEFPKEGPSILRIQQVVRGDSAAYFCASSPQPDRLNTEAFFGQGTRLTVV.

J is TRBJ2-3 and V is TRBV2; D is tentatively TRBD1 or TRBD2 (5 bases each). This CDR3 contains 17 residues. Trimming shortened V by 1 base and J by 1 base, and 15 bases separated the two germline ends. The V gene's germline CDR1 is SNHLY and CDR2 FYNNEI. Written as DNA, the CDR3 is TGTGCCAGCAGTGAAGGTCGGGGCAGGATGCGCACAGATACGCAGTATTTT. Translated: CASSEGRGRMRTDTQYF. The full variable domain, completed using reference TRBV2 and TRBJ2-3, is EPEVTQTPSHQVTQMGQEVILRCVPISNHLYFYWYRQILGQKVEFLVSFYNNEISEKSEIFDDQFSVERPDGSNFTLKIRSTKLEDSAMYFCASSEGRGRMRTDTQYFGPGTRLTVL.